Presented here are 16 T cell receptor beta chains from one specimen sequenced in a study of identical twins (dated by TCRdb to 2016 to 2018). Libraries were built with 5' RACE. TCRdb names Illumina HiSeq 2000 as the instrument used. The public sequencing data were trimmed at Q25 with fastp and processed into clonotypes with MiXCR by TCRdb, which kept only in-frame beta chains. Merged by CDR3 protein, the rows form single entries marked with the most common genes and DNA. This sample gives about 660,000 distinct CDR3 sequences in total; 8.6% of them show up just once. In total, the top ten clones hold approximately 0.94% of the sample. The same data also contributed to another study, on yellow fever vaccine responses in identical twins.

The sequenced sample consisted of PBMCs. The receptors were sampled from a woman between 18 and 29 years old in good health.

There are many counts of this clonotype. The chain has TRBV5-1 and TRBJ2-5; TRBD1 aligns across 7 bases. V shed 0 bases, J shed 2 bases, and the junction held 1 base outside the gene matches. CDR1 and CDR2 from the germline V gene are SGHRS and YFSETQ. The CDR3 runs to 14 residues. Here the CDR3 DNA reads TGCGCCAGCAGCTTGGAACAGGGGCAAGAGACCCAGTACTTC. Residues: CASSLEQGQETQYF.

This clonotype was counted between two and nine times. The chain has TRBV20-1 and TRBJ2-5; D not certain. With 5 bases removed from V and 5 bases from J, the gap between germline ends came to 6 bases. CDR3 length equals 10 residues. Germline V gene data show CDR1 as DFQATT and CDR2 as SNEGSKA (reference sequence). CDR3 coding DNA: TGCAGTGCTTATGGGGAGACCCAGTACTTC. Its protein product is CSAYGETQYF.

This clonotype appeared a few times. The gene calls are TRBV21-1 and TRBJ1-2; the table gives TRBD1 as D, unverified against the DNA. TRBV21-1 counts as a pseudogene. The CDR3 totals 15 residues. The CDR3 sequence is CASSYRPGQPYGYTF. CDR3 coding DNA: TGTGCCAGCAGCTATAGACCGGGACAGCCCTATGGCTACACCTTC.

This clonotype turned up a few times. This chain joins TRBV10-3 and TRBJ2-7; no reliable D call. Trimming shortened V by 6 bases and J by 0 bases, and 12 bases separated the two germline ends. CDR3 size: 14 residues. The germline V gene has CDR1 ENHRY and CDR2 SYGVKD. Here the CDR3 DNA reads TGTGCCATCAGAGTGGGAACGGTCTCCTACGAGCAGTACTTC. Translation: CAIRVGTVSYEQYF.

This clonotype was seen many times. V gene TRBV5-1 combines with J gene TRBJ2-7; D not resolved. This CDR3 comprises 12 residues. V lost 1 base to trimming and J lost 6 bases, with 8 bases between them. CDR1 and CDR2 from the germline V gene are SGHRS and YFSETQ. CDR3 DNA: TGCGCCAGCAGCTTGCCGGGCGTCGAGCAGTACTTC. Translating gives CASSLPGVEQYF.

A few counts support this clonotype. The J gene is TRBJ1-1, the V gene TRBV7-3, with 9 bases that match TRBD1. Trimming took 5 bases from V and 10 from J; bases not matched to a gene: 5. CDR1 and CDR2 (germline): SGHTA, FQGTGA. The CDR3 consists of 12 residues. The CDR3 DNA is TGTGCCAGCAGCATGGACAGGGGCGTAGCTTTCTTT. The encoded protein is CASSMDRGVAFF. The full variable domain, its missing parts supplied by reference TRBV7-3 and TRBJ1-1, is GAGVSQTPSNKVTEKGKYVELRCDPISGHTALYWYRQSLGQGPEFLIYFQGTGAADDSGLPNDRFFAVRPEGSVSTLKIQRTERGDSAVYLCASSMDRGVAFFGQGTRLTVV.

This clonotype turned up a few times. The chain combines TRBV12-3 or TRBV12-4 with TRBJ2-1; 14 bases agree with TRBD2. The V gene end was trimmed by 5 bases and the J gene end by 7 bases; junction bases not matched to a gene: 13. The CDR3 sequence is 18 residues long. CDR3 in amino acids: CASSTHRGTSGRSNEQFF. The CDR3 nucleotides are TGTGCCAGCAGTACCCACAGGGGGACTAGCGGGAGATCAAATGAGCAGTTCTTC.

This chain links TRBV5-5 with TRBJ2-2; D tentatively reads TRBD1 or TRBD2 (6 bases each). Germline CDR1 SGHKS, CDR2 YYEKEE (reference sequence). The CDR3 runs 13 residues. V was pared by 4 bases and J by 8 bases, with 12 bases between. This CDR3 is CASSPWGAGELFF. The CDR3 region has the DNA TGTGCCAGCAGCCCTTGGGGGGCGGGGGAGCTGTTTTTT.

The CDR3 protein is CASSTRDSTDTQYF. The CDR3, as DNA: TGTGCCAGCAGCACCAGGGACAGCACAGATACGCAGTATTTT. The chain carries TRBV21-1 and TRBJ2-3; TRBD1, the table's D call, was not compared with the DNA. TRBV21-1 constitutes a pseudogene. CDR3 length: 14 amino acids.

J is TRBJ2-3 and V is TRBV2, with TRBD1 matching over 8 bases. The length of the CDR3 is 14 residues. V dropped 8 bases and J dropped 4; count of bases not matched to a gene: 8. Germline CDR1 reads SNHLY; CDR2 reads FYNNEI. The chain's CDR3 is CASSRTGTADTQYF. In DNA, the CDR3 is TGTGCCAGCTCAAGGACAGGGACAGCAGATACGCAGTATTTT. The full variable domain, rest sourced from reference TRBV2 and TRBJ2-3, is EPEVTQTPSHQVTQMGQEVILRCVPISNHLYFYWYRQILGQKVEFLVSFYNNEISEKSEIFDDQFSVERPDGSNFTLKIRSTKLEDSAMYFCASSRTGTADTQYFGPGTRLTVL.

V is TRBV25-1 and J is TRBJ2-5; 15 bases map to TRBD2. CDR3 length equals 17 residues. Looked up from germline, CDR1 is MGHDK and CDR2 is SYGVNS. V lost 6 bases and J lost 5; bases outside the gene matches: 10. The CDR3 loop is CASSGGTSGGPWETQYF. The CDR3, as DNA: TGTGCCAGCAGCGGGGGGACTAGCGGGGGGCCATGGGAGACCCAGTACTTC.

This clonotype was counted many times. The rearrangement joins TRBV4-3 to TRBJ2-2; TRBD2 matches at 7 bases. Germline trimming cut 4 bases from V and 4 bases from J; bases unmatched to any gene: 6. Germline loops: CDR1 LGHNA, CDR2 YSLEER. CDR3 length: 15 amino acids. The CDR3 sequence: CASSPGLSSTGELFF. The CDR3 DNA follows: TGCGCCAGCAGCCCGGGACTATCTTCCACCGGGGAGCTGTTTTTT.

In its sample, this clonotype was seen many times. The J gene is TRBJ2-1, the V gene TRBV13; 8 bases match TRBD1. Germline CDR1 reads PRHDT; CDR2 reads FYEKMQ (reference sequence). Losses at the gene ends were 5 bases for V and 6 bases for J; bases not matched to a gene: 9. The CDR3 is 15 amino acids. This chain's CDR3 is CASSPLDREFNEQFF. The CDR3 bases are TGTGCCAGCAGCCCCCTGGACAGGGAATTCAATGAGCAGTTCTTC.

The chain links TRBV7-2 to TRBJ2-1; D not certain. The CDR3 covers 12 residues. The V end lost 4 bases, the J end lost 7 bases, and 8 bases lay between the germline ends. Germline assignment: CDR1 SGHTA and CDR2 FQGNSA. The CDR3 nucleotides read TGTGCCAGCAGCTCGGGTCAGAATGAGCAGTTCTTC. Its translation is CASSSGQNEQFF. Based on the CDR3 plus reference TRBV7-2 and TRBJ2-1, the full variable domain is GAGVSQSPSNKVTEKGKDVELRCDPISGHTALYWYRQSLGQGLEFLIYFQGNSAPDKSGLPSDRFSAERTGGSVSTLTIQRTQQEDSAVYLCASSSGQNEQFFGPGTRLTVL.

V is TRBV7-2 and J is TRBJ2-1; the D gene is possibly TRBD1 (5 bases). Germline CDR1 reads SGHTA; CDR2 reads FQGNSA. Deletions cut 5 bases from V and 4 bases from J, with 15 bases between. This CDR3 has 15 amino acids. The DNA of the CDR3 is TGTGCCAGCAGCAGTACTCGCACAGGATACAATGAGCAGTTCTTC. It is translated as CASSSTRTGYNEQFF.

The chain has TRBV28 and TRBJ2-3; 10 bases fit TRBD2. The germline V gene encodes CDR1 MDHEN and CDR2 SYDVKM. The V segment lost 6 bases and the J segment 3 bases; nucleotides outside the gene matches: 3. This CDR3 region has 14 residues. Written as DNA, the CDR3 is TGTGCCAGCAGGCTAGCGGGAGAGACAGATACGCAGTATTTT. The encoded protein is CASRLAGETDTQYF.